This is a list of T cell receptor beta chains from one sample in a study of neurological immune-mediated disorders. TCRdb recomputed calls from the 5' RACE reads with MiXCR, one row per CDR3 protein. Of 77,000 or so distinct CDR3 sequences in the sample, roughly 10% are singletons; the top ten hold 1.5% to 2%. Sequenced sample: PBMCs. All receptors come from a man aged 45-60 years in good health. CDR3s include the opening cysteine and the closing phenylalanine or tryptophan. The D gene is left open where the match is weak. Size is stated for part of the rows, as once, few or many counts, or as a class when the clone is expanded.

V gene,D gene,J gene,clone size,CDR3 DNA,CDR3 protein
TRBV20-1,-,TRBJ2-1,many,TGCAGTGGGAGAGTGGGCCCCTACAATGAGCAGTTCTTC,CSGRVGPYNEQFF
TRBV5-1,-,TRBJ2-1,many,TGCGCCTGCCGAAAATTAGAGACAGGTGCAGTGCGGGAGCAGTTCTTC,CACRKLETGAVREQFF
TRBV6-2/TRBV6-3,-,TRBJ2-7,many,TGTGCCAGCGCTCAGAGCTCCTACGAGCAGTACTTC,CASAQSSYEQYF
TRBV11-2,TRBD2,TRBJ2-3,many,TGTGCCAGCAGCTTACAGGGAGGGGACACAGATACGCAGTATTTT,CASSLQGGDTDTQYF
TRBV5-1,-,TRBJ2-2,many,TGCGCCAGCAGCTGGACCGACCCGAACACCGGGGAGCTGTTTTTT,CASSWTDPNTGELFF
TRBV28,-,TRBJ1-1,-,TGTGCCAGCAGTTCCAGGGGTTTTATCTCTGAAGCTTTCTTT,CASSSRGFISEAFF
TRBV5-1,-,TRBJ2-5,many,TGCGCCAGCAGCCACCGGACAGAACAAGAGACCCAGTACTTC,CASSHRTEQETQYF
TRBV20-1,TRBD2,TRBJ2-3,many,TGCAGTGCCCTCCACAAAGCGGGGAACACAGATACGCAGTATTTT,CSALHKAGNTDTQYF
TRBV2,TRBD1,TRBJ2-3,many,TGTGCCAGCAGTGAAGAAGGGGGCTCACCCCCGGGGTATTTT,CASSEEGGSPPGYF
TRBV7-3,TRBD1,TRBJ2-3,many,TGTGCCAGCAGCTTAAGTGGACAGGGGGCAGTCGGCACAGATACGCAGTATTTT,CASSLSGQGAVGTDTQYF
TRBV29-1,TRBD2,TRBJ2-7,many,TGCAGCGTCGGACTAGCGGGAGCATTAGAGCAGTACTTC,CSVGLAGALEQYF